This TCR beta chain is from a study of T cell responses to AZD1222 COVID-19 vaccine (dated by TCRdb to about 2021). With regard to the full study: TCR sequencing covered some 240 trial participants: 200 to 220 given two doses of AZD1222 and about 26 given two doses of MenACWY control vaccine. Enrollment into the trials was organized by age into subgroups of 18-55, 56-69 and 70-plus years, and those subgroups contained approximately 150, 30 and 60 TCR-sequenced participants, respectively. Study-level results and caveats: After two AZD1222 doses, both the breadth and the depth of spike-specific TCRs were significantly higher than at day 0 and than in MenACWY recipients. Conclusions about previously exposed vaccinees are limited, since just five or six AZD1222 recipients were seropositive for SARS-CoV-2 at baseline. The 56-69-year group was small, and its depth increase did not reach significance, likely because of low power. Vaccine-associated CD4 TCRs spanned the whole spike protein, with dominant responses in regions 160-218 and 743-854. Reportedly, almost half of the unique spike-specific TCRs recognized epitopes lying outside the regions that are mutated in the B.1.351 and B.1.1.7 variants. Participants were mostly white British, with more females than males. The authors suggested clonal diversity may have been underestimated. Because no samples from the day 14 peak response were available, repertoires could be characterized only after the peak T cell response.

The CDR3 regions of human TCRbeta chains were analyzed by immunosequencing. The authors processed their data as follows. TCRs in the repertoires were compared against a reference library of SARS-CoV-2-specific TCRs that had been generated with the MIRA antigen-specificity platform. Breadth was defined as the fraction of unique TCRs that were SARS-CoV-2-associated. Depth was defined as the fraction of total T cells that were SARS-CoV-2-associated. Each spike-specific TCR was assigned to its reactive spike region and to a CD4 or CD8 class using the MIRA data. Log10-transformed breadth and depth values were compared by one-way ANOVA with Sidak's multiple comparisons tests. Not all clones reach the TCRdb copy of this immuneACCESS table, which keeps in-frame sequences only. Checked studies attribute under half of the gap to unresolved V genes and leave the rest unexplained. The DNA gave D and trimming, while V, J and clone size come from that table. The sample profile shows 99,000 or so clones; roughly nine tenths of them were found once. Clones ranked in the top ten supply 35% to 55% of the sample.

The time point label, read with the paper, signifies: about 28 days (+/-7) after the second vaccine dose. AZD1222 recipients with second doses at about 4 weeks or about 12 weeks were pooled, because spike-specific TCR depth and breadth did not differ between schedules. Samples from vaccinated people were obtained from the UK trials COV001 and COV002, which included a single-blind randomized controlled phase 2/3 trial of AZD1222 (ChAdOx1 nCoV-19) in healthy adults. Trial participant PBMC samples were collected at day 0 and day 28 after the second dose for TCRbeta chain sequencing. With respect to this clone: Its target antigen remains unknown. Per-base qualities were not stored, and no clone one base away is much larger.

The germline V gene encodes CDR1 MDHEN and CDR2 SYDVKM. The CDR3 runs 14 amino acids, cysteine and phenylalanine included. CDR3 DNA is the only sequence kept; it has 42 bases, read in frame from the first base. Deletion took 2 bases off V and 5 bases off J, with a span of 10 bases between the germline ends. The sample here was peripheral blood, taken 28 days after the second AZD1222 dose. The rearrangement combines TRBV28 with TRBJ2-4, with the D gene possibly TRBD1 or TRBD2, each one fitting 5 bases. This TCR was recovered from an adult who received the AZD1222 COVID-19 vaccine. The bases read TGTGCCAGCAGTTTAGGAGGCAGGGAAAACATTCAGTACTTC. This gives the protein CASSLGGRENIQYF. The entire variable domain, with the stretches around the CDR3 drawn from the reference TRBV28 and TRBJ2-4 proteins, is DVKVTQSSRYLVKRTGEKVFLECVQDMDHENMFWYRQDPGLGLRLIYFSYDVKMKEKGDIPEGYSVSREKKERFSLILESASTNQTSMYLCASSLGGRENIQYFGAGTRLSVL.